These 2 T cell receptor beta chains were all obtained from the same sample, sequenced in a study of blood T cell repertoires in COVID-19. Profiled with immunoSEQ multiplex PCR; TCRdb holds only in-frame clones, not every one. Among hundreds of thousands of clones listed, around 90% were seen once. Sequencing was performed on PBMCs or T cells enriched from blood (not recorded which). These receptors were obtained from a woman in her thirties with acute COVID-19.

The chain is built from TRBV19 and TRBJ1-5; no firm D call. V gave up 0 bases and J gave up 4 bases, with 10 bases separating them. The CDR3 runs to 15 residues. Germline-derived CDR1 and CDR2 are LNHDA and SQIVND (reference sequence). CDR3: CASSIDHRGNQPQHF. CDR3 in DNA: TGTGCCAGTAGTATAGATCATCGAGGGAATCAGCCCCAGCATTTT.

This chain uses TRBV7-9 with TRBJ2-1, with TRBD2 matching over 10 bases. Trimming cost V 3 bases and J 8 bases; bases outside gene matches: 10. CDR1 SEHNR and CDR2 FQNEAQ come from the germline V gene (reference sequence). The CDR3 has 16 amino acids. The CDR3 reads CASSFPRASGRDEQFF. The CDR3, as DNA: TGTGCCAGCAGCTTCCCCAGGGCTAGCGGGAGAGATGAGCAGTTCTTC.